These 23 T cell receptor beta chains share one sample of origin, sequenced in a study of blood T cells in healthy people across ages. Through a sample-barcoded 5' primer and a J-beta primer mix, a second PCR was run for roughly 6 to 11 cycles. TCRdb itself ran the 5' RACE reads through MiXCR, one entry per CDR3 protein. The sample lists some 370,000 distinct CDR3 sequences, about half occurring once. Sequencing was carried out using blood. The receptors were gathered from a man between 60 and 70 years old in good health.

In its sample, this clonotype was seen a few times. The genes are TRBV5-1 and TRBJ2-1, with D unclear. Trimming left V 0 bases short and J 2 bases short, with 12 bases between. The length of the CDR3 is 16 residues. Germline V gene sequence: CDR1 SGHRS, CDR2 YFSETQ. The CDR3 protein is CASSLVFGYPYNEQFF. For the CDR3, the DNA is TGCGCCAGCAGCTTGGTCTTTGGCTACCCCTACAATGAGCAGTTCTTC.

This clonotype was detected only a few times. CDR3 bases: TGTGCCAGCAGCTTATCCAGCAGGGGAGGCGGCTACACCTTC. The encoded protein is CASSLSSRGGGYTF. This chain connects TRBV7-2 to TRBJ1-2; D is perhaps TRBD1 (6 bases). Germline lookup yields CDR1 SGHTA and CDR2 FQGNSA. The CDR3 sequence is 14 residues long. V was cut by 2 bases and J by 8 bases, with 15 bases left in between.

This clonotype was observed a few times. This sequence joins TRBV6-2 or TRBV6-3 and TRBJ2-7; possible D gene TRBD1, 5 bases. Trimming shortened V by 0 bases and J by 2 bases, and 11 bases separated the two germline ends. Germline CDR1 and CDR2: MNHEY and SVGEGT. The CDR3 runs to 15 residues. The CDR3 sequence is CASSYSVHRTYEQYF. The CDR3, as DNA: TGTGCCAGCAGTTACTCCGTGCACAGGACCTACGAGCAGTACTTC.

The chain carries TRBV9 and TRBJ2-1, with TRBD2 matching over 8 bases. Germline V gene lookup returns CDR1 SGDLS and CDR2 YYNGEE. This CDR3 is 16 amino acids long. The V and J ends lost 3 bases and 8 bases, in that order; junction bases with no gene match: 13. CDR3 DNA sequence: TGTGCCAGCAGCGAGGCTCCCGGGAGGGCCGGGGATGAGCAGTTCTTC. It yields the protein CASSEAPGRAGDEQFF.

CDR3 sequence reads: CASSKEVEPRRTDTQYF. The CDR3 region has the DNA TGTGCCAGCAGCAAGGAGGTAGAACCACGTCGCACAGATACGCAGTATTTT. The chain combines TRBV21-1 with TRBJ2-3; the D call in the table, TRBD2, was not verified against the DNA. TRBV21-1 corresponds to a pseudogene. The CDR3 sequence is 17 residues long.

The chain uses TRBV6-2 or TRBV6-3 and TRBJ1-1; TRBD1 might be the D (5 bases). The germline V gene has CDR1 MNHEY and CDR2 SVGEGT. This CDR3 region has 12 residues. The V and J ends lost 7 bases and 3 bases respectively, with 9 bases between them. CDR3 nucleotides: TGTGCCAGCACCCCGGGGCACACTGAAGCTTTCTTT. Translating it yields CASTPGHTEAFF.

This clonotype showed up just a few times. The V gene is TRBV5-1, the J gene TRBJ2-5; 8 bases line up with TRBD2. The CDR3 totals 16 residues. The germline gives CDR1 SGHRS, CDR2 YFSETQ. V shed 0 bases and J 5 bases; nucleotides not matched to a gene: 9. CDR3 sequence reads: CASSLGPAGTSETQYF. The DNA for the CDR3 is TGCGCCAGCAGCTTGGGCCCGGCAGGGACTAGTGAGACCCAGTACTTC.

This clonotype was picked up a small number of times. This rearrangement joins TRBV12-3 or TRBV12-4 to TRBJ1-2, with D hard to call. Trimming left V 1 base short and J 3 bases short, with 9 bases between. The CDR3 runs to 14 residues. DNA for the CDR3: TGTGCCAGCAGTTTAGGCGGGTTGGACTATGGCTACACCTTC. This gives the protein CASSLGGLDYGYTF.

In its sample, this clonotype was seen a few times. The chain recombines TRBV29-1 with TRBJ2-3; D is unclear. The germline V gene encodes CDR1 SQVTM and CDR2 ANQGSEA. The CDR3 runs 10 residues. V lost 1 base and J lost 14, with 10 bases in between. CDR3 sequence (DNA): TGCAGCGTTGAAGGCGACACAGTGTATTTT. It encodes CSVEGDTVYF.

The chain links TRBV5-4 to TRBJ2-7; 12 nucleotides match TRBD2. V trimming: 4 bases; J trimming: 3 bases; junction bases outside the gene matches: 5. Germline loops: CDR1 SGHNT, CDR2 YYREEE (reference sequence). This CDR3 is built from 15 residues. The CDR3 protein is CASSPWTSGVYEQYF. For the CDR3, the DNA is TGTGCCAGCAGCCCATGGACTAGCGGGGTCTACGAGCAGTACTTC. Using reference TRBV5-4 and TRBJ2-7 for the parts outside the CDR3, the full variable domain is ETGVTQSPTHLIKTRGQQVTLRCSSQSGHNTVSWYQQALGQGPQFIFQYYREEENGRGNFPPRFSGLQFPNYSSELNVNALELDDSALYLCASSPWTSGVYEQYFGPGTRLTVT.

V usage is TRBV4-2 and J usage is TRBJ1-2; possible D gene TRBD1, 6 bases. This CDR3 has 15 residues. The germline V gene has CDR1 LGHNA and CDR2 YNFKEQ. With 0 bases removed from V and 5 bases from J, the gap between germline ends came to 13 bases. In DNA, the CDR3 is TGTGCCAGCAGCCAAGAAACAGGGAGGGTTTATGGCTACACCTTC. Translation gives CASSQETGRVYGYTF.

The V gene is TRBV27, the J gene TRBJ2-5, with TRBD2 identical over 8 bases. V gave up 3 bases and J gave up 5 bases; unmatched junction bases: 8. This CDR3 contains 15 residues. The germline V gene encodes CDR1 MNHEY and CDR2 SMNVEV (reference sequence). The CDR3: CASSLSPGLVETQYF. In nucleotides, the CDR3 is TGTGCCAGCAGTTTGAGTCCGGGACTAGTGGAGACCCAGTACTTC.

The chain is built from TRBV7-2 and TRBJ2-1; 9 nucleotides agree with TRBD1. V shed 6 bases, J shed 7 bases, and the junction held 7 bases outside the gene matches. Germline CDR1 and CDR2: SGHTA and FQGNSA. The CDR3 loop spans 14 amino acids. The CDR3 DNA reads TGTGCCAGCAGTACAGGGGGCTCTGTGAATGAGCAGTTCTTC. This encodes CASSTGGSVNEQFF.

The chain is built from TRBV28 and TRBJ1-2, with unresolved D. Germline assignment: CDR1 MDHEN and CDR2 SYDVKM. The V end lost 8 bases, the J end lost 5 bases, and 9 bases lay between the germline ends. The length of the CDR3 is 11 residues. The CDR3 bases are TGTGCCAGCCGAGTCGGATATGGCTACACCTTC. It codes for CASRVGYGYTF.

V usage is TRBV7-6 and J usage is TRBJ2-5; TRBD1 matches at 10 bases. CDR1 and CDR2 from the germline V gene are SGHVS and FNYEAQ. The trim removed 5 bases at V and 5 bases at J, leaving 8 bases unmatched. CDR3 length equals 15 residues. CDR3 region: CASSPDRGREETQYF. In nucleotides, the CDR3 is TGTGCCAGCAGCCCCGACAGGGGGCGCGAGGAGACCCAGTACTTC.

This clonotype was counted a few times. This chain uses TRBV14 with TRBJ2-3, with D uncertain. This CDR3 has 15 amino acids. V shed 0 bases and J shed 3 bases, with 10 bases lying between them. Germline CDR1 is SGHDN and CDR2 is FVKESK. The CDR3 coding sequence is TGTGCCAGCAGCCAAGATTGGGCCGCGACAGATACGCAGTATTTT. Its translation: CASSQDWAATDTQYF.

V usage is TRBV10-3 and J usage is TRBJ2-4; possibly TRBD1 for D (6 bases). The better agreement between TRBJ2-5 and the DNA end casts doubt on the J call. The CDR3 sequence is 15 residues long. Germline-derived CDR1 and CDR2 are ENHRY and SYGVKD. CDR3 bases: TGTGCCATCAGCTCCGAAGCAGGGGTCCGGGAGACCCAGTACTTC. It is translated as CAISSEAGVRETQYF.

The gene calls are TRBV11-3 and TRBJ2-1; tentatively, D is TRBD1 or TRBD2 (5 bases each). Trimming took off 5 bases at V and 12 bases at J, with 23 bases between the two ends. This CDR3 spans 15 amino acids. Germline V gene data show CDR1 as SGHNT and CDR2 as YENEEA. The DNA for the CDR3 is TGTGCCAGCAGCGCAACTAGTATCCGTCCTGGGGGGCAGTTCTTC. Amino acids: CASSATSIRPGGQFF.

The V call is TRBV27, the J call TRBJ2-7; D gene unclear. Trimming stripped 6 bases from V and 0 bases from J, with 9 bases between. The CDR3 totals 13 residues. CDR1 and CDR2 from the germline V gene are MNHEY and SMNVEV (reference sequence). The chain's CDR3 is CASSQVFSYEQYF. The CDR3, as DNA: TGTGCCAGCAGCCAGGTTTTCTCCTACGAGCAGTACTTC.

The chain is built from TRBV6-2 or TRBV6-3 and TRBJ2-7; D might be TRBD2 (6 bases). V lost 4 bases, J lost 7 bases, and 17 bases lay in between. The length of the CDR3 is 14 residues. Germline values: CDR1 MNHEY, CDR2 SVGEGT. The CDR3 region has the DNA TGTGCCAGCAGTTTCGGGAGCTCCTACAATGAGCAGTACTTC. Translating gives CASSFGSSYNEQYF.

The chain carries TRBV12-3 or TRBV12-4 and TRBJ2-1; 8 bases map to TRBD2. The ends lost 5 bases at V and 2 bases at J; junction bases unmatched: 8. This CDR3 contains 16 residues. The CDR3 bases are TGTGCCAGCAGTACCAGAGCGGGGGCTACCTACAATGAGCAGTTCTTC. As protein: CASSTRAGATYNEQFF.

Remarks on this clonotype: One end of the junction fails to match germline, which may point to a read error. CDR3 amino acids: CASSGANFGYTF. As DNA, the CDR3 is TGTGCCAGCAGCGGCGCGAACTTTGGCTACACCTTC. The chain uses TRBV13 and TRBJ1-2; D unclear. There are 12 residues in the CDR3. The germline V gene has CDR1 PRHDT and CDR2 FYEKMQ (reference sequence).

This chain connects TRBV20-1 to TRBJ2-5, with D perhaps matching TRBD1 or TRBD2 (5 bases each). The J call may be faulty, since TRBJ2-7 better matches the DNA end. This CDR3 contains 14 residues. Per germline, CDR1 DFQATT and CDR2 SNEGSKA (reference sequence). CDR3 sequence: CSASSLWGSYEQYF. CDR3 DNA sequence: TGCAGTGCTTCCTCTTTGTGGGGGAGCTACGAGCAGTACTTC.